This entry lists 11 T cell receptor beta chains sequenced from one sample in a study of shared clonotypes between healthy human individuals. Sequenced by immunoSEQ multiplex PCR; TCRdb stores in-frame clones only, minus some. Of about 680,000 clones in the sample, about 91% are singletons; the top ten hold 24%. Naive CD8 populations comprised CD45RO-negative cells positively selected for CCR7, excluding terminally differentiated effector memory CD45RA+ cells. The source material was naive CD8+ T cells sorted from blood. The receptor source for this set is a man aged 30 to 39 in good health.

The chain combines TRBV27 with TRBJ2-1; tentatively, D is TRBD1 or TRBD2 (5 bases each). The V gene's germline CDR1 is MNHEY and CDR2 SMNVEV (reference sequence). The CDR3 extends over 14 amino acids. The V end was cut by 2 bases, the J end by 3 bases, with 8 bases between. This CDR3 reads CASSLEGRYNEQFF. Written as DNA, the CDR3 is TGTGCCAGCAGTTTAGAGGGACGCTACAATGAGCAGTTCTTC.

This chain links TRBV25-1 with TRBJ1-2, with 8 bases fitting TRBD1. Trimming cost V 1 base and J 4 bases; bases outside gene matches: 8. Per germline, CDR1 MGHDK and CDR2 SYGVNS. The CDR3 runs to 16 residues. CDR3 in DNA: TGTGCCAGCAGTGAATGGGGGACAGGCGTTGCCTATGGCTACACCTTC. Protein product: CASSEWGTGVAYGYTF.

This chain joins TRBV27 and TRBJ2-5; TRBD2 matches at 14 bases. Germline CDR1 is MNHEY and CDR2 is SMNVEV (reference sequence). The CDR3 is 16 amino acids. The trim removed 6 bases at V and 3 bases at J, leaving 6 bases unmatched. CDR3 coding DNA: TGTGCCAGCAGGAGGACGGGACTAGCGGGAGAAGAGACCCAGTACTTC. Its protein product is CASRRTGLAGEETQYF.

The chain recombines TRBV6-1 with TRBJ2-7; D unclear. Germline V lookup: CDR1 MNHNS, CDR2 SASEGT. CDR3 size: 13 residues. Trimming stripped 0 bases from V and 1 base from J, with 4 bases between. As DNA, the CDR3 is TGTGCCAGCAGTGAAGCGATTTCCTACGAGCAGTACTTC. This encodes CASSEAISYEQYF.

This chain connects TRBV9 to TRBJ1-1, with D perhaps TRBD1 (5 bases). V was shortened by 2 bases and J by 7 bases, with 12 bases between the two germline ends. The length of the CDR3 is 13 residues. The V gene's germline CDR1 is SGDLS and CDR2 YYNGEE. DNA of the CDR3: TGTGCCAGCAGCGTGGAGGGGTTAAGTGAAGCTTTCTTT. Translation gives CASSVEGLSEAFF. The full variable domain, completed using reference TRBV9 and TRBJ1-1, is DSGVTQTPKHLITATGQRVTLRCSPRSGDLSVYWYQQSLDQGLQFLIQYYNGEERAKGNILERFSAQQFPDLHSELNLSSLELGDSALYFCASSVEGLSEAFFGQGTRLTVV.

The chain joins TRBV27 to TRBJ2-1; D is perhaps TRBD1 (6 bases). Germline assignment: CDR1 MNHEY and CDR2 SMNVEV (reference sequence). V lost 5 bases and J lost 8, with 13 bases in between. The CDR3 sequence is 13 residues long. The chain's CDR3 is CASSPSGEYEQFF. DNA for the CDR3: TGTGCCAGCAGTCCCTCAGGGGAATATGAGCAGTTCTTC.

This chain uses TRBV5-6 with TRBJ2-1, with D perhaps being TRBD1 or TRBD2 (5 bases each). The V gene's germline CDR1 is SGHDT and CDR2 YYEEEE. This CDR3 comprises 13 residues. Trimming took off 4 bases at V and 8 bases at J, with 13 bases between the two ends. In nucleotides, the CDR3 is TGTGCCAGCAGCCCGGGGACGTCTTATGAGCAGTTCTTC. Amino acids: CASSPGTSYEQFF.

The chain joins TRBV7-9 to TRBJ1-2; D is ambiguous. The CDR3 totals 13 residues. Germline V gives CDR1 SEHNR, CDR2 FQNEAQ (reference sequence). The V end was cut by 5 bases, the J end by 4 bases, with 11 bases between. The CDR3, as DNA: TGTGCCAGCAGCCATGGGGTGAGCTATGGCTACACCTTC. It yields the protein CASSHGVSYGYTF. The complete variable domain, with remaining parts taken from reference TRBV7-9 and TRBJ1-2, reads DTGVSQNPRHKITKRGQNVTFRCDPISEHNRLYWYRQTLGQGPEFLTYFQNEAQLEKSRLLSDRFSAERPKGSFSTLEIQRTEQGDSAMYLCASSHGVSYGYTFGSGTRLTVV.

The chain combines TRBV6-4 with TRBJ2-3; D is ambiguous. The length of the CDR3 is 15 residues. Germline loops: CDR1 MRHNA, CDR2 SNTAGT. Trimming shortened V by 2 bases and J by 0 bases, and 9 bases separated the two germline ends. The CDR3 DNA is TGTGCCAGCAGTGACGAAGTTACTAGCACAGATACGCAGTATTTT. Its protein is CASSDEVTSTDTQYF.

V and J are TRBV19 and TRBJ2-1; TRBD2 aligns across 7 bases. The CDR3 runs 17 residues. Losses at the gene ends were 5 bases for V and 2 bases for J; bases not matched to a gene: 12. Germline CDR1 is LNHDA and CDR2 is SQIVND (reference sequence). The CDR3 sequence: CASSPFFGGRAYNEQFF. The CDR3 coding sequence is TGTGCCAGTAGTCCGTTTTTCGGCGGGAGAGCCTACAATGAGCAGTTCTTC.

The chain couples TRBV10-1 to TRBJ2-7; 7 nucleotides line up with TRBD2. The CDR3 is 15 residues long. J gave up 2 bases and V 2 bases, and 6 bases lay outside the gene matches. Germline CDR1 WNHNN, CDR2 SYGVQD (reference sequence). CDR3 amino acids: CASSELGGEAYEQYF. The CDR3 nucleotides read TGCGCCAGCAGTGAGCTGGGAGGGGAGGCCTACGAGCAGTACTTC.